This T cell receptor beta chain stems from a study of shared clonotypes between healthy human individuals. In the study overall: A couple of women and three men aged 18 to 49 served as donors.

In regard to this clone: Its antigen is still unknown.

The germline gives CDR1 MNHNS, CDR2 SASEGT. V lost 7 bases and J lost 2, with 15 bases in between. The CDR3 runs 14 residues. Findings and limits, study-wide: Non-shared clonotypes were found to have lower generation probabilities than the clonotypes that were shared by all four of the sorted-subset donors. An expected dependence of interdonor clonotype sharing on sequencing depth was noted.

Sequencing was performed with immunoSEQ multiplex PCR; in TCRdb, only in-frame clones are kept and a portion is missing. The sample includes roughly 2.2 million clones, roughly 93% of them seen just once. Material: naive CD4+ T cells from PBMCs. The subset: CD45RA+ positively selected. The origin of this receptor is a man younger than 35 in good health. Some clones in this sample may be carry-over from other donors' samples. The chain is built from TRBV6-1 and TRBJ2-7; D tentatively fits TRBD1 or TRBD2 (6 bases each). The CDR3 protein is CASTRGRGPYEQYF. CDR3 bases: TGTGCCAGCACTCGAGGTCGGGGGCCCTACGAGCAGTACTTC.